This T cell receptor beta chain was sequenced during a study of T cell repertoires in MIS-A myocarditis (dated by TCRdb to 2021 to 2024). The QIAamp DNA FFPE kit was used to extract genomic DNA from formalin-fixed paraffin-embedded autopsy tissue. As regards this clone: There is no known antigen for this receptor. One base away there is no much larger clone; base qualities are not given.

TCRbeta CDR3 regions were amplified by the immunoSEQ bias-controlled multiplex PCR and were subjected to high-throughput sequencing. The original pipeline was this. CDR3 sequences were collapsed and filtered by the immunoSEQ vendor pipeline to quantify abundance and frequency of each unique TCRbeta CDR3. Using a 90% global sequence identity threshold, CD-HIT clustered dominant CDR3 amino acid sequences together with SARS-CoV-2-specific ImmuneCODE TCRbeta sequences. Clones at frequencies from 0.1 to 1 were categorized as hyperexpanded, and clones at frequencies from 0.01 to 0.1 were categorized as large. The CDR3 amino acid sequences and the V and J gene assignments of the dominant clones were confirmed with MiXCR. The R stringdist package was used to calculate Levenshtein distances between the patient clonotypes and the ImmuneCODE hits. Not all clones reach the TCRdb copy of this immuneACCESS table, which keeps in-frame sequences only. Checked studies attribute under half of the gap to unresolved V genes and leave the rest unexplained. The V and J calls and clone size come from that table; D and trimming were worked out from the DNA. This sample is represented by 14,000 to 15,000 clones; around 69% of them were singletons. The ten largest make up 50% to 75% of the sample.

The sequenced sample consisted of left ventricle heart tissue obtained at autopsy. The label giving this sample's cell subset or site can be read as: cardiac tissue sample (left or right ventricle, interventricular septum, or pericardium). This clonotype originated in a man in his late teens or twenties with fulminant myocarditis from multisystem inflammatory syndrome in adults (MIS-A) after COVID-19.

The DNA sequence is given as TGTGCCAGCAGCTTGAATGACGGGATTGATACGCAGTATTTT. Translated, it gives CASSLNDGIDTQYF. The V gene is TRBV11-1 and the J gene is TRBJ2-3; possibly the D gene is TRBD2, per 5 matching bases. The CDR3 covers 14 residues, taking in both the cysteine and the phenylalanine. Of all the DNA, just the CDR3 is kept, 42 bases in frame from base 1. The germline V gene (reference sequence) provides CDR1 SGHAT and CDR2 FQDESV. V is cut by 3 bases and J by 6 bases, and the space between the germline ends is 13 bases.